This T cell receptor beta chain was captured by sequencing in a study of cytomegalovirus exposure and HLA in healthy donors. Study background: There were 85 million or so unique TCRs (from HLA-typed donors) in an early data release. General observations from the study: Owing to their indistinguishability, certain V segments, notably TRBV6-2 and TRBV6-3, were excluded. Across HLA loci, a later analysis found differing TCR association rates, with DRB1 most and HLA-C fewest.

The germline V and J ends were trimmed by 1 base and 6 bases, with 4 bases remaining between them. The germline V gene encodes CDR1 MNHNS and CDR2 SASEGT. This CDR3 contains 11 residues. Primers: 60 Vbeta forward and 13 Jbeta reverse. Sequenced by immunoSEQ multiplex PCR; TCRdb stores in-frame clones only, minus some. Of roughly 51,000 clones listed, 65% to 85% were seen once; the top ten hold roughly 2.5%. With respect to this clone: What it binds is unknown.

The origin of this receptor is a boy younger than 18 in good health and CMV-seropositive. The chain recombines TRBV6-1 with TRBJ2-7; D is undetermined. Input material: PBMCs. CDR3 nucleotides: TGTGCCAGCAGTGAAGAAGCCGAGCAGTACTTC. It specifies CASSEEAEQYF.